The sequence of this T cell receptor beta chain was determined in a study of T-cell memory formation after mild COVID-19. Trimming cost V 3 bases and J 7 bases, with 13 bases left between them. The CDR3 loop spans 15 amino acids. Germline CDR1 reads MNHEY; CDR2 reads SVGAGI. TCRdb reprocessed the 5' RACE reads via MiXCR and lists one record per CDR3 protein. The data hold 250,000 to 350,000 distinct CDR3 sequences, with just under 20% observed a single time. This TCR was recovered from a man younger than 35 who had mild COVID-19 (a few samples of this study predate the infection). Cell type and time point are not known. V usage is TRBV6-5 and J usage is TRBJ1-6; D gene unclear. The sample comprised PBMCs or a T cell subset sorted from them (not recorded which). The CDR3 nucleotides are TGTGCCAGCAGTTATGAGAGCGGGGTGAATTCACCCCTCCACTTT. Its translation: CASSYESGVNSPLHF.